This passage covers 29 T cell receptor beta chains from one sample sequenced in a study of CD8+ T cells in alopecia areata. Described treatment: oral pan-JAK inhibitor, 5-10 mg twice daily. Extracted RNA was reverse transcribed into cDNA, the sequencing template. Clones were read by immunoSEQ multiplex PCR, and TCRdb kept only the in-frame ones, dropping some. The sample carries about 210,000 clones, around two fifths recorded once. The specimen was CD4+ T cells sorted from blood, collected at approximately week 34, from a patient treated with tofacitinib. These receptors originate from a human donor with alopecia areata.

This clone appeared a few times. The chain employs TRBV5-1 and TRBJ2-3, with 7 bases fitting TRBD1. V lost 8 bases, J lost 0 bases, and 3 bases stayed unmatched. The CDR3 is 13 residues long. In germline, CDR1 is SGHRS, CDR2 YFSETQ. This chain's CDR3 is CASRQGSTDTQYF. The CDR3 region has the DNA TGCGCCAGTAGACAGGGAAGCACAGATACGCAGTATTTT.

This clone was counted only a few times. The chain combines TRBV4-1 with TRBJ2-1, with D perhaps TRBD2 (5 bases). In germline, CDR1 is MGHRA, CDR2 YSYEKL. This CDR3 has 15 residues. V was trimmed by 5 bases and J by 5 bases, leaving 16 bases between them. The CDR3 loop reads CASSYPGSTHNEQFF. The CDR3 region has the DNA TGCGCCAGCAGCTACCCGGGAAGCACCCACAATGAGCAGTTCTTC.

This sequence joins TRBV30 and TRBJ1-1; D gene uncertain. Germline V gene sequence: CDR1 GTSNPN, CDR2 SVGIG (reference sequence). The CDR3 is 21 residues long. V lost 0 bases, J lost 1 base, and 30 bases lay in between. This CDR3 reads CAWSVMGYGKGALKSNTEAFF. CDR3 DNA sequence: TGTGCCTGGAGTGTGATGGGTTATGGTAAAGGAGCGCTTAAATCGAACACTGAAGCTTTCTTT. The full variable domain, completed using reference TRBV30 and TRBJ1-1, is SQTIHQWPATLVQPVGSPLSLECTVEGTSNPNLYWYRQAAGRGLQLLFYSVGIGQISSEVPQNLSASRPQDRQFILSSKKLLLSDSGFYLCAWSVMGYGKGALKSNTEAFFGQGTRLTVV.

The gene calls are TRBV7-2 and TRBJ2-5; D call uncertain. There are 15 residues in the CDR3. Looked up from germline, CDR1 is SGHTA and CDR2 is FQGNSA. V dropped 4 bases and J dropped 5 bases, with 17 bases sitting between them. The CDR3 loop reads CASSSQQRLGETQYF. In DNA form, the CDR3 reads TGTGCCAGCAGCTCGCAACAGAGGCTGGGGGAGACCCAGTACTTC.

V is TRBV6-6 and J is TRBJ2-5, with D possibly being TRBD2 (6 bases). The closer fit of TRBJ2-7 to the DNA end suggests the J call may be wrong. The germline CDR1 and CDR2 sequences are MNHNY and SVGAGI (reference sequence). The CDR3 is made up of 13 amino acids. The DNA for the CDR3 is TGTGCCACCTGTCTAGGAGGGGACGGCGAGCAGTACTTC. Its translation is CATCLGGDGEQYF.

The J gene is TRBJ1-2, the V gene TRBV30; 8 bases align to TRBD1. The junction had 4 bases not matched to a gene; V was cut back by 3 bases and J by 4 bases. This CDR3 has 13 amino acids. Germline loops: CDR1 GTSNPN, CDR2 SVGIG (reference sequence). The CDR3 DNA reads TGTGCCTGGAGGCGACAGGGGTCCTATGGCTACACCTTC. Its protein is CAWRRQGSYGYTF.

V is TRBV7-9 and J is TRBJ1-1; the D is unclear. From germline, CDR1 is SEHNR and CDR2 FQNEAQ (reference sequence). The V and J ends lost 1 base and 5 bases respectively, with 8 bases between them. The CDR3 extends over 13 amino acids. As DNA, the CDR3 is TGTGCCAGCAGCTTAGACGGACGGACTGAAGCTTTCTTT. It is translated as CASSLDGRTEAFF.

The chain is built from TRBV15 and TRBJ2-3; D is unclear. The V end lost 2 bases, the J end lost 3 bases, and 6 bases lay between the germline ends. Germline CDR1 LNHNV, CDR2 YYDKDF (reference sequence). The CDR3 spans 13 residues. The CDR3 is CATSRLDTDTQYF. The DNA for the CDR3 is TGTGCCACCAGCAGATTGGATACAGATACGCAGTATTTT.

This chain uses TRBV29-1 with TRBJ1-4; D call uncertain. The germline CDR1 and CDR2 sequences are SQVTM and ANQGSEA. Trimming took off 3 bases at V and 3 bases at J, with 11 bases between the two ends. The CDR3 is 14 residues long. Here the CDR3 DNA reads TGCAGCGTTGAGGGTCAGACCGCTAATGAAAAACTGTTTTTT. It codes for CSVEGQTANEKLFF.

The rearrangement joins TRBV30 to TRBJ2-7; tentatively, D is TRBD2 (5 bases). Looked up from germline, CDR1 is GTSNPN and CDR2 is SVGIG (reference sequence). The CDR3 loop spans 13 amino acids. Trimming shortened V by 8 bases and J by 0 bases, and 14 bases separated the two germline ends. This CDR3 reads CAGTRPISYEQYF. The CDR3 coding sequence is TGTGCCGGAACTAGACCCATCTCCTACGAGCAGTACTTC.

To note about this clone: Mismatch with germline at one junction end may stem from a read error. This chain links TRBV7-7 with TRBJ2-7, with 7 positions matching TRBD1. The CDR3 covers 15 residues. CDR1 and CDR2 (germline): SSHAT, FNYEAQ (reference sequence). CDR3 sequence: CASSLQQGSSYEQYF. In DNA, the CDR3 is TGTGCTAGCAGCTTACAACAGGGGAGCTCCTACGAGCAGTACTTC.

This chain connects TRBV7-8 to TRBJ2-1; TRBD2 might be the D (6 bases). The CDR3 covers 16 residues. Trimming left V 0 bases short and J 4 bases short, with 13 bases between. Germline CDR1 SGHVS, CDR2 FQNEAQ. This CDR3 reads CASSLAGAGPYNEQFF. In DNA, the CDR3 is TGTGCCAGCAGCTTAGCTGGGGCGGGGCCGTACAATGAGCAGTTCTTC.

The V call is TRBV30, the J call TRBJ1-1; D is undetermined. The CDR3 totals 11 residues. V gave up 6 bases and J gave up 0 bases, with 5 bases separating them. In germline, CDR1 is GTSNPN, CDR2 SVGIG (reference sequence). The CDR3 loop reads CACLMNTEAFF. In nucleotides, the CDR3 is TGTGCCTGCCTAATGAACACTGAAGCTTTCTTT. Filled out from reference TRBV30 and TRBJ1-1, the complete variable domain reads SQTIHQWPATLVQPVGSPLSLECTVEGTSNPNLYWYRQAAGRGLQLLFYSVGIGQISSEVPQNLSASRPQDRQFILSSKKLLLSDSGFYLCACLMNTEAFFGQGTRLTVV.

The rearrangement joins TRBV19 to TRBJ2-1, with 11 bases lining up with TRBD2. Germline assignment: CDR1 LNHDA and CDR2 SQIVND (reference sequence). Germline trimming cut 9 bases from V and 6 bases from J; bases unmatched to any gene: 7. This CDR3 has 14 amino acids. The DNA of the CDR3 is TGTGCCAGCCGAACCGGGACTAGCGGCAATGAGCAGTTCTTC. Amino acids: CASRTGTSGNEQFF. The full variable domain, rest sourced from reference TRBV19 and TRBJ2-1, is DGGITQSPKYLFRKEGQNVTLSCEQNLNHDAMYWYRQDPGQGLRLIYYSQIVNDFQKGDIAEGYSVSREKKESFPLTVTSAQKNPTAFYLCASRTGTSGNEQFFGPGTRLTVL.

The chain couples TRBV30 to TRBJ2-7; tentative D call: TRBD1 (5 bases). V dropped 5 bases and J dropped 3 bases, with 14 bases sitting between them. The germline V gene encodes CDR1 GTSNPN and CDR2 SVGIG (reference sequence). The length of the CDR3 is 13 residues. The CDR3 loop is CAWGAGPFYEQYF. The CDR3 nucleotides are TGTGCCTGGGGGGCCGGACCATTCTACGAGCAGTACTTC. Full variable domain (remainder filled in from reference TRBV30 and TRBJ2-7): SQTIHQWPATLVQPVGSPLSLECTVEGTSNPNLYWYRQAAGRGLQLLFYSVGIGQISSEVPQNLSASRPQDRQFILSSKKLLLSDSGFYLCAWGAGPFYEQYFGPGTRLTVT.

This clone was counted a few times. CDR3 region: CASSFLRTGTTGELFF. As DNA, the CDR3 is TGTGCCAGCAGCTTCTTGCGGACAGGAACCACCGGGGAGCTGTTTTTT. The V and J genes are TRBV7-9 and TRBJ2-2; TRBD1 matches at 7 bases. Trimming at V came to 3 bases and at J to 4 bases, leaving 8 bases not matched to a gene. The CDR3 is 16 residues long. CDR1 is SEHNR, CDR2 FQNEAQ, per germline (reference sequence). The full variable domain, in which reference TRBV7-9 and TRBJ2-2 provide the parts outside the CDR3, is DTGVSQNPRHKITKRGQNVTFRCDPISEHNRLYWYRQTLGQGPEFLTYFQNEAQLEKSRLLSDRFSAERPKGSFSTLEIQRTEQGDSAMYLCASSFLRTGTTGELFFGEGSRLTVL.

The chain is built from TRBV29-1 and TRBJ1-1; D might be TRBD1 (5 bases). The CDR3 has 14 residues. Germline CDR1 reads SQVTM; CDR2 reads ANQGSEA. The V and J ends lost 3 bases and 0 bases respectively, with 11 bases between them. This CDR3 reads CSVERTDMNTEAFF. CDR3 DNA sequence: TGCAGCGTTGAGAGGACGGACATGAACACTGAAGCTTTCTTT.

The chain recombines TRBV5-6 with TRBJ1-2; D unclear. V dropped 5 bases and J dropped 8 bases, with 13 bases sitting between them. There are 12 residues in the CDR3. Germline CDR1 is SGHDT and CDR2 is YYEEEE. DNA for the CDR3: TGTGCCAGCAGGACGACGGTTTCCGGCTACACCTTC. It encodes CASRTTVSGYTF.

The sample holds many counts of this clone. The rearrangement joins TRBV5-6 to TRBJ2-3; TRBD2 matches 12 bases. The V gene's germline CDR1 is SGHDT and CDR2 YYEEEE. CDR3 length: 18 amino acids. Germline trimming cut 4 bases from V and 0 bases from J; bases unmatched to any gene: 9. DNA of the CDR3: TGTGCCAGCAGCCCCCCCGGACTAGCGGGGATTAGCACAGATACGCAGTATTTT. It encodes CASSPPGLAGISTDTQYF. Full variable domain (rest looked up from reference TRBV5-6 and TRBJ2-3): DAGVTQSPTHLIKTRGQQVTLRCSPKSGHDTVSWYQQALGQGPQFIFQYYEEEERQRGNFPDRFSGHQFPNYSSELNVNALLLGDSALYLCASSPPGLAGISTDTQYFGPGTRLTVL.

The gene calls are TRBV7-2 and TRBJ1-2; 7 nucleotides match TRBD1. V shed 5 bases and J 7 bases; nucleotides not matched to a gene: 10. The CDR3 is 14 residues long. Germline lookup yields CDR1 SGHTA and CDR2 FQGNSA. CDR3 nucleotide sequence: TGTGCCAGCAGCCGTAACAGGGGTACGGGTGGCTACACCTTC. This codes for CASSRNRGTGGYTF. Based on the CDR3 plus reference TRBV7-2 and TRBJ1-2, the full variable domain is GAGVSQSPSNKVTEKGKDVELRCDPISGHTALYWYRQSLGQGLEFLIYFQGNSAPDKSGLPSDRFSAERTGGSVSTLTIQRTQQEDSAVYLCASSRNRGTGGYTFGSGTRLTVV.

This chain connects TRBV2 to TRBJ1-5, with D perhaps matching TRBD1 (5 bases). This CDR3 has 15 amino acids. Trimming took off 4 bases at V and 2 bases at J, with 12 bases between the two ends. CDR1 and CDR2 from the germline V gene are SNHLY and FYNNEI. The CDR3 DNA sequence: TGTGCCAGCAGTGTGGGGGGATATGGCAATCAGCCCCAGCATTTT. Protein: CASSVGGYGNQPQHF.

This clone occurred a few times. The V call is TRBV9, the J call TRBJ2-3; 9 bases agree with TRBD2. The J segment lost 1 base and the V segment lost 4 bases, leaving 7 bases of the junction unmatched. Germline CDR1 reads SGDLS; CDR2 reads YYNGEE. The CDR3 has 16 amino acids. The CDR3 DNA sequence: TGTGCCAGCAGCCCCCTAGCGGGGCTGGGCACAGATACGCAGTATTTT. Its protein is CASSPLAGLGTDTQYF.

This clone was seen a handful of times. J is TRBJ1-3 and V is TRBV30; D is perhaps TRBD1 (6 bases). This CDR3 spans 13 amino acids. Germline CDR1 reads GTSNPN; CDR2 reads SVGIG (reference sequence). The CDR3 spells CASGRGSGNTIYF. The CDR3 DNA sequence: TGTGCGTCCGGCAGGGGATCTGGAAACACCATATATTTT.

The rearrangement uses TRBV5-1 and TRBJ1-1, with D hard to call. Germline values: CDR1 SGHRS, CDR2 YFSETQ. The CDR3 totals 13 residues. V lost 1 base to trimming and J lost 6 bases, with 10 bases between them. DNA for the CDR3: TGCGCCAGCAGCTTGAGGGCCCAGGCTGAAGCTTTCTTT. Translating gives CASSLRAQAEAFF.

This chain joins TRBV10-1 and TRBJ2-1; D perhaps matches TRBD1 (5 bases). The CDR3 is 12 amino acids. Trimming took 8 bases from V and 3 from J, leaving 8 bases between them. Per the germline V gene, CDR1 is WNHNN and CDR2 is SYGVQD (reference sequence). CDR3 residues: CASGDSYNEQFF. In DNA, the CDR3 is TGCGCCAGCGGAGACAGCTACAATGAGCAGTTCTTC.

The chain carries TRBV30 and TRBJ2-1; 8 positions match TRBD2. This CDR3 comprises 16 residues. J gave up 7 bases and V 2 bases, and 13 bases lay outside the gene matches. Germline V gives CDR1 GTSNPN, CDR2 SVGIG (reference sequence). The CDR3 here is CAWSSLRNSGANEQFF. CDR3 bases: TGTGCCTGGAGTTCCCTCCGGAATAGCGGGGCTAATGAGCAGTTCTTC.

The chain carries TRBV5-6 and TRBJ1-6; the D is unclear. Trimming stripped 0 bases from V and 9 bases from J, with 1 base between. The CDR3 consists of 11 residues. The germline gives CDR1 SGHDT, CDR2 YYEEEE. The CDR3 protein is CASSLGSPLHF. CDR3 sequence (DNA): TGTGCCAGCAGCTTGGGTTCACCCCTCCACTTT.

The chain uses TRBV30 and TRBJ2-1; no reliable D call. Germline CDR1 reads GTSNPN; CDR2 reads SVGIG (reference sequence). The V and J ends lost 7 bases and 7 bases respectively, with 20 bases between them. The CDR3 sequence is 14 residues long. CDR3 DNA sequence: TGTGCCTCCCAATTCACGGCGTTTTCGAATGAGCAGTTCTTC. This sequence encodes CASQFTAFSNEQFF.

The chain links TRBV7-9 to TRBJ2-7, with D hard to call. Germline CDR1 reads SEHNR; CDR2 reads FQNEAQ (reference sequence). CDR3 size: 11 residues. Trimming cost V 5 bases and J 7 bases, with 9 bases left between them. The CDR3 region is CASSRPGEQYF. CDR3 nucleotides: TGTGCCAGCAGCCGACCGGGTGAGCAGTACTTC.